These 8 T cell receptor beta chains share one sample of origin, sequenced in a study of response to subunit inactivated influenza vaccine. TCRdb re-derived calls from the RT-PCR reads in MiXCR, one entry per CDR3 protein. The top ten clones hold roughly 10% of a sample with around 790,000 distinct CDR3 sequences, over 20% of them seen once. The source was PBMCs from blood, collected 5 days after vaccination. The receptors come from a man aged 50 to 59 who received an inactivated influenza vaccine.

This clonotype appeared a few times. The J gene is TRBJ2-5, the V gene TRBV20-1; tentative D call: TRBD2 (5 bases). CDR3 length: 14 amino acids. Deletions cut 0 bases from V and 1 base from J, with 9 bases between. Germline V gene lookup returns CDR1 DFQATT and CDR2 SNEGSKA (reference sequence). In DNA form, the CDR3 reads TGCAGTGCTAGAGATAGTACTAGCCAAGAGACCCAGTACTTC. It specifies CSARDSTSQETQYF.

This clonotype was counted only a few times. The chain joins TRBV12-3 or TRBV12-4 to TRBJ1-6; tentative D call: TRBD1 (6 bases). V lost 3 bases and J lost 9, with 12 bases in between. This CDR3 is built from 14 residues. The CDR3 loop reads CASSFWGRGSPLHF. Here the CDR3 DNA reads TGTGCCAGCAGTTTTTGGGGGCGCGGTTCACCCCTCCACTTT.

The chain combines TRBV18 with TRBJ2-7; D remains unclear. The V gene lost 2 bases and the J gene lost 3 bases, with 11 bases spanning the gap. The CDR3 has 14 residues. Germline assignment: CDR1 KGHSH and CDR2 LQKENI. The CDR3 loop is CASSPSAELYEQYF. The CDR3 bases are TGTGCCAGCTCACCATCCGCAGAGCTCTACGAGCAGTACTTC.

This clonotype turned up a few times. The rearrangement links TRBV4-2 to TRBJ2-7; 10 bases are shared with TRBD1. Germline V gives CDR1 LGHNA, CDR2 YNFKEQ. Losses at the gene ends were 4 bases for V and 4 bases for J; bases not matched to a gene: 16. The CDR3 runs to 18 residues. DNA for the CDR3: TGTGCCAGCAGCCCGACCCCGGGACAGGGGTATACTACGTACGAGCAGTACTTC. Translating it yields CASSPTPGQGYTTYEQYF.

This clonotype has a count of ten or more. This chain joins TRBV6-5 and TRBJ2-3, with 8 nucleotides matching TRBD2. The CDR3 covers 14 residues. V lost 4 bases and J lost 2; bases outside the gene matches: 2. Germline V lookup: CDR1 MNHEY, CDR2 SVGAGI. CDR3 in amino acids: CASSLAGPTDTQYF. CDR3 bases: TGTGCCAGCAGTTTAGCGGGACCCACAGATACGCAGTATTTT.

This rearrangement joins TRBV5-1 to TRBJ1-1, with D maybe TRBD1 (5 bases). Trimming left V 0 bases short and J 4 bases short, with 16 bases between. Germline CDR1 is SGHRS and CDR2 is YFSETQ. The CDR3 runs 16 residues. Here the CDR3 DNA reads TGCGCCAGCAGCTTGGCGGGGGGGAAATACGGCACTGAAGCTTTCTTT. It encodes CASSLAGGKYGTEAFF.

The V call is TRBV20-1, the J call TRBJ2-5, with D unresolved. The length of the CDR3 is 13 residues. Germline V gene sequence: CDR1 DFQATT, CDR2 SNEGSKA (reference sequence). The germline V and J ends were trimmed by 3 bases and 1 base, with 9 bases remaining between them. This chain's CDR3 is CSASFTSQETQYF. The CDR3 DNA reads TGCAGTGCTAGTTTCACAAGCCAAGAGACCCAGTACTTC.

The genes are TRBV25-1 and TRBJ2-5; perhaps D is TRBD1 or TRBD2 (5 bases each). V was clipped by 8 bases and J by 5 bases, with 12 bases between them. CDR1 and CDR2 (germline): MGHDK, SYGVNS. The CDR3 length is 12 residues. CDR3 nucleotide sequence: TGTGCCAGCGGGGGTATTCCGGAGACCCAGTACTTC. It translates to CASGGIPETQYF.